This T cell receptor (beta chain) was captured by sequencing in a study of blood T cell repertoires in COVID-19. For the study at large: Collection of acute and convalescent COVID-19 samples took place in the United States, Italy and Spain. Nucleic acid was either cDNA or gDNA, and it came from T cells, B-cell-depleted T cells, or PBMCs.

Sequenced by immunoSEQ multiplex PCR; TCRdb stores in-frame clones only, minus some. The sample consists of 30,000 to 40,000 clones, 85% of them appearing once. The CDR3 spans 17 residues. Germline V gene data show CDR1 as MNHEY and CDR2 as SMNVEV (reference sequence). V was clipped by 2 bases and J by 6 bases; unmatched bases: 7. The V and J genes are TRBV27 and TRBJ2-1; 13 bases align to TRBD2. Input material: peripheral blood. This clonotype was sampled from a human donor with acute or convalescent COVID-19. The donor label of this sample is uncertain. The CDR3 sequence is CASSLRLGLAGANEQFF. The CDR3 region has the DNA TGTGCCAGCAGTTTACGCCTAGGACTAGCGGGAGCCAATGAGCAGTTCTTC.